A single sample is the source of the 2 T cell receptor beta chains below, sequenced in a study of blood T cell repertoires in COVID-19. TCRdb's copy holds only in-frame clones and misses some; the assay was immunoSEQ multiplex PCR. The table records over 150,000 clones, roughly 80% of them present only once. The specimen sequenced was peripheral blood. The receptor set was obtained from a man aged 18 to 30 with active or convalescent COVID-19.

The chain joins TRBV29-1 to TRBJ1-2, with TRBD1 matching 9 bases. Germline trimming cut 3 bases from V and 2 bases from J; bases unmatched to any gene: 1. Germline CDR1 SQVTM, CDR2 ANQGSEA. CDR3 length equals 13 residues. The CDR3 DNA is TGCAGCGTTGACGGACAGGGGAACTATGGCTACACCTTC. Translated: CSVDGQGNYGYTF. The complete variable domain, with remaining parts taken from reference TRBV29-1 and TRBJ1-2, reads SAVISQKPSRDICQRGTSLTIQCQVDSQVTMMFWYRQQPGQSLTLIATANQGSEATYESGFVIDKFPISRPNLTFSTLTVSNMSPEDSSIYLCSVDGQGNYGYTFGSGTRLTVV.

This clone was seen just once. CDR3: CASSLIPSRETQYF. The CDR3 coding sequence is TGCGCCAGCAGCTTGATTCCCTCACGGGAGACCCAGTACTTC. V and J are TRBV5-1 and TRBJ2-5; D is unclear. V was clipped by 1 base and J by 5 bases, with 12 bases between them. From germline, CDR1 is SGHRS and CDR2 YFSETQ. The CDR3 is 14 amino acids.